This T cell receptor beta chain was documented in a study of STAT5B mutations in CD4+ large granular lymphocyte leukemia. Findings and caveats of the study: Patient CD4-sorted repertoires looked more clonal than healthy CD4+ repertoires, even without putative leukemic clones. Without HLA matching, higher CD4+ than CD8+ T-LGLL clonality could reflect small sample size.

Comment on this clone: The antigen is undetermined.

Per the study methods: The detection floor for productive clonotype frequency was 2.59 x 10-5. Produced via immunoSEQ multiplex PCR; TCRdb's table is partial and in-frame only. V and J calls and clone size are those listed in that table; D and trimming were worked out from the DNA. This sample has about 32,000 clones, with around two thirds found just once. This receptor was obtained from a human donor in good health. The material sequenced was CD4+ T cells from blood buffy coats.

The CDR3 here is CASSLSGTAFFYGYTF. Here the CDR3 DNA reads TGTGCCAGCAGTTTATCAGGGACAGCCTTCTTCTATGGCTACACCTTC. V usage is TRBV27 and J usage is TRBJ1-2; TRBD1 agrees at 7 bases. The CDR3 loop spans 16 amino acids. V lost 0 bases and J lost 4; bases outside the gene matches: 8. Looked up from germline, CDR1 is MNHEY and CDR2 is SMNVEV (reference sequence).